This T cell receptor (beta chain) was captured in a study of PD-1 blockade in classical Hodgkin lymphoma. Findings and limits, study-wide: Whoever responded completely had baseline diversity much like that seen in newly diagnosed patients.

In every patient, relapse followed autologous stem cell transplantation, while exposure to brentuximab vedotin differed. Libraries were prepared by immunoSEQ multiplex PCR; TCRdb keeps only in-frame clonotypes and omits some of them. The sample has 41,000 or so clones, approximately 83% seen once. With regard to this clone: Antigen: not known.

The CDR3 totals 15 residues. Germline CDR1 MDHEN, CDR2 SYDVKM. Germline trimming cut 3 bases from V and 5 bases from J; bases unmatched to any gene: 6. The origin of this receptor is a human donor with classical Hodgkin lymphoma. V and J are TRBV28 and TRBJ2-3; 9 bases map to TRBD2. The sequences come from peripheral blood mononuclear cells (PBMCs), collected at baseline. CDR3: CASSLRAGGGDTQYF. CDR3 DNA sequence: TGTGCCAGCAGTTTGAGAGCGGGAGGTGGAGATACGCAGTATTTT.